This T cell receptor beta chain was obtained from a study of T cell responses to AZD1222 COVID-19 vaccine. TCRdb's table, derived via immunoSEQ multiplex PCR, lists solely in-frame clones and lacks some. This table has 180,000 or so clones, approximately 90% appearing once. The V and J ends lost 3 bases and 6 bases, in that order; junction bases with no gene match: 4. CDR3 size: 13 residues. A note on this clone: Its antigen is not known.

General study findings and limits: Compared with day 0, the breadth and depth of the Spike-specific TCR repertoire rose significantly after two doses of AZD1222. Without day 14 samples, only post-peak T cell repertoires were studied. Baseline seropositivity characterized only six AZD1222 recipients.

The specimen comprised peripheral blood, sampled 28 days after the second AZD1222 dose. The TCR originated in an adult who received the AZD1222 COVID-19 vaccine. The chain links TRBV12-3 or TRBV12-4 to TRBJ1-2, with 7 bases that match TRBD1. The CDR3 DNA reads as TGTGCCAGCAGTTTTGACAGGGAACATGGCTACACCTTC. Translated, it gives CASSFDREHGYTF.